This TCR beta chain is from a study of response to subunit inactivated influenza vaccine. Study-wide points: The authors offered the suggestion that each seasonal influenza vaccination recruits few new T cells.

V was clipped by 4 bases and J by 4 bases, with 11 bases between them. The CDR3 totals 14 residues. Germline CDR1 and CDR2: MDHEN and SYDVKM. TCRdb re-derived calls from the RT-PCR reads in MiXCR, one entry per CDR3 protein. The table lists about 240,000 distinct CDR3 sequences, 12% of them singletons. This clonotype was detected only a few times. What it recognizes is unknown. The material sequenced was non-naive T cells sorted from PBMCs, taken 14 days before vaccination. This receptor was taken from a man between 50 and 59 years old who received an inactivated influenza vaccine. This rearrangement joins TRBV28 to TRBJ1-5; no clear D gene. DNA for the CDR3: TGTGCCAGCAGTTATCGGACCGTGAATCAGCCCCAGCATTTT. Encoded protein: CASSYRTVNQPQHF.